This TCR beta chain was recorded in a study of spatial heterogeneity in lung cancer. Study as a whole: The count of detected beta-chain sequences consistently exceeded that of alpha-chain sequences.

CDR1 is SQVTM, CDR2 ANQGSEA, per germline. Trimming cost V 6 bases and J 2 bases, with 14 bases left between them. The CDR3 length is 13 residues. Time point defined: sample taken at primary tumor resection. Material for sequencing was whole RNA from tumor, nontumor lung or frozen PBMC, left unsorted. MiXCR, run by TCRdb on the 5' RACE reads, gives a single entry per CDR3 protein. The data show over 45,000 distinct CDR3 sequences, with less than 5.5% seen just once and more than 9.5% held by the top ten. This clonotype was observed at least ten times. V is TRBV29-1 and J is TRBJ2-7, with D perhaps matching TRBD2 (7 bases). The sequence derives from a male donor with early-stage non-small cell lung cancer. Sequences were derived from PBMCs, sampled at surgery. DNA of the CDR3: TGCAGCGTCCCAGGGGAGGGAGCCTACGAGCAGTACTTC. This gives the protein CSVPGEGAYEQYF.